Sequencing of this T cell receptor (beta chain) was carried out in a study of graft-versus-host responses after intestinal transplantation. Broader study findings: Present in recipient marrow, GvH clones included some that appeared first in ileum or blood. HvG clone declines early post-transplant were associated with peak circulating GvH levels.

Details on this clone: The antigen is not known.

Assay used: immunoSEQ multiplex PCR; TCRdb lists only in-frame clones, some missing. The table lists 74,000 or so clones, around 93% of them singletons. The CDR3 contains 15 residues. Germline lookup yields CDR1 SEHNR and CDR2 FQNEAQ (reference sequence). The ends lost 5 bases at V and 2 bases at J; junction bases unmatched: 8. This material consisted of PBMCs, taken 98 days after intestinal transplantation. This clonotype was sampled from a human patient who received an intestinal transplant, so some T cells may come from the graft donor. The chain carries TRBV7-9 and TRBJ2-7; 8 bases agree with TRBD1. CDR3 amino acids: CASSLGQERTYEQYF. The CDR3 DNA reads TGTGCCAGCAGCCTGGGACAGGAGAGAACCTACGAGCAGTACTTC.